These 23 T cell receptor beta chains share one sample of origin, sequenced in a study of blood T cell repertoires in COVID-19. The assay was immunoSEQ multiplex PCR, and TCRdb's table has in-frame clones only and misses some. The repertoire holds roughly 53,000 clones, just over 85% seen once, with around 30% in the top ten. The sequencing sample was made of peripheral blood. The receptors originated from a human donor in a cohort sampled during active COVID-19.

CDR3 in DNA: TGTGCCAGCAGCGTAGGCCCGGACAGTTTTTACGAGCAGTACTTC. Protein product: CASSVGPDSFYEQYF. The chain carries TRBV9 and TRBJ2-7, with D maybe TRBD1 (6 bases). This CDR3 is 15 amino acids long. Trimming took off 0 bases at V and 4 bases at J, with 14 bases between the two ends. The germline CDR1 and CDR2 sequences are SGDLS and YYNGEE.

V is TRBV19 and J is TRBJ1-4; no firm D call. The germline CDR1 and CDR2 sequences are LNHDA and SQIVND (reference sequence). The CDR3 spans 13 residues. Trimming took off 2 bases at V and 5 bases at J, with 6 bases between the two ends. The CDR3 DNA reads TGTGCCAGTAGTATAAGTGCGAATGAAAAACTGTTTTTT. Translating gives CASSISANEKLFF.

V usage is TRBV3-1 (or the pseudogene TRBV3-2) and J usage is TRBJ1-2; D is undetermined. There are 15 residues in the CDR3. Trimming removed 4 bases from V and 4 bases from J, with 16 bases in between. From germline, CDR1 is LGHDT and CDR2 YNNKEL (reference sequence). This CDR3 reads CASSRNVRSSYGYTF. CDR3 in DNA: TGTGCCAGCAGCCGCAACGTGAGGAGCAGCTATGGCTACACCTTC.

The rearrangement joins TRBV25-1 to TRBJ1-3; D unresolved. V shed 8 bases and J shed 0 bases, with 5 bases lying between them. In germline, CDR1 is MGHDK, CDR2 SYGVNS. This CDR3 has 12 residues. Written as DNA, the CDR3 is TGTGCCAGCCTAAGCTCTGGAAACACCATATATTTT. Its protein product is CASLSSGNTIYF.

The chain has TRBV5-6 and TRBJ1-1, with D tentatively TRBD1 (6 bases). Trimming removed 5 bases at V and 1 base at J, with 12 bases between. Germline V gene lookup returns CDR1 SGHDT and CDR2 YYEEEE. CDR3 length: 14 residues. The CDR3 spells CASRILGANTEAFF. The CDR3 DNA follows: TGTGCCAGCAGGATCTTGGGGGCGAACACTGAAGCTTTCTTT.

DNA for the CDR3: TGCGCCAGCAGCCAGACAGGTCAAGAGACCCAGTACTTC. Amino acid sequence: CASSQTGQETQYF. This chain joins TRBV5-1 and TRBJ2-5; possible D gene TRBD1, 6 bases. Trimming removed 4 bases at V and 2 bases at J, with 9 bases between. The CDR3 is made up of 13 amino acids. CDR1 and CDR2 (germline): SGHRS, YFSETQ.

The chain recombines TRBV5-1 with TRBJ2-3; 14 bases are shared with TRBD2. The germline V gene encodes CDR1 SGHRS and CDR2 YFSETQ. This CDR3 spans 18 amino acids. V was pared by 0 bases and J by 1 base, with 4 bases of the junction left unmatched. This CDR3 is CASSLGGTSGSGTDTQYF. The CDR3 DNA reads as TGCGCCAGCAGCTTGGGAGGGACTAGCGGGAGTGGCACAGATACGCAGTATTTT.

This clone was observed a few times. The chain has TRBV9 and TRBJ1-1; D perhaps matches TRBD1 (5 bases). The CDR3 spans 15 residues. V lost 4 bases to trimming and J lost 1 base, with 14 bases between them. Looked up from germline, CDR1 is SGDLS and CDR2 is YYNGEE. The CDR3 nucleotides read TGTGCCAGCAGCTCGACCGGGACTCAGAACACTGAAGCTTTCTTT. Protein product: CASSSTGTQNTEAFF.

The chain links TRBV2 to TRBJ2-1; D not certain. This CDR3 spans 16 amino acids. CDR1 SNHLY and CDR2 FYNNEI come from the germline V gene. Trimming cost V 6 bases and J 0 bases, with 15 bases left between them. In DNA, the CDR3 is TGTGCCAGCAGGGAAACAGCCCAGAGCTCCTACAATGAGCAGTTCTTC. Amino acid sequence: CASRETAQSSYNEQFF.

This chain connects TRBV24-1 to TRBJ2-3; 13 nucleotides align to TRBD2. The CDR3 contains 16 residues. The V segment lost 3 bases and the J segment 3 bases; nucleotides outside the gene matches: 2. CDR1 KGHDR and CDR2 SFDVKD come from the germline V gene. CDR3 region: CATSDPGLAGTDTQYF. DNA for the CDR3: TGTGCCACCAGTGATCCGGGACTAGCGGGAACAGATACGCAGTATTTT.

The chain recombines TRBV2 with TRBJ2-7; TRBD1 agrees at 8 bases. Germline V gene data show CDR1 as SNHLY and CDR2 as FYNNEI. The CDR3 spans 13 residues. V lost 4 bases and J lost 3; bases outside the gene matches: 2. Here the CDR3 reads CASSGDRGYEQYF. CDR3 nucleotide sequence: TGTGCCAGCAGTGGAGACAGGGGCTACGAGCAGTACTTC.

This chain links TRBV9 with TRBJ2-1, with D possibly being TRBD2 (6 bases). CDR1 and CDR2 (germline): SGDLS, YYNGEE. V lost 0 bases and J lost 1, with 11 bases in between. The CDR3 covers 16 residues. The CDR3, as DNA: TGTGCCAGCAGCGTAGTTCCCGGGAGTTCCTACAATGAGCAGTTCTTC. Protein sequence: CASSVVPGSSYNEQFF.

The V and J genes are TRBV24-1 and TRBJ2-7; D is perhaps TRBD1 (6 bases). The CDR3 spans 14 residues. CDR1 is KGHDR, CDR2 SFDVKD, per germline. Trimming shortened V by 7 bases and J by 4 bases, and 16 bases separated the two germline ends. The chain's CDR3 is CATSSGHPKYEQYF. CDR3 bases: TGTGCCACCAGCTCGGGACACCCAAAATACGAGCAGTACTTC.

This chain connects TRBV27 to TRBJ2-5; 7 positions match TRBD2. Germline V lookup: CDR1 MNHEY, CDR2 SMNVEV (reference sequence). Losses at the gene ends were 0 bases for V and 2 bases for J; bases not matched to a gene: 6. The CDR3 sequence is 16 residues long. The CDR3 here is CASSLSGLAEQETQYF. The CDR3 nucleotides are TGTGCCAGCAGTTTATCTGGGCTAGCGGAACAAGAGACCCAGTACTTC.

This chain uses TRBV18 with TRBJ2-7; 10 bases map to TRBD2. The CDR3 length is 17 residues. V dropped 2 bases and J dropped 3; count of bases not matched to a gene: 10. Germline CDR1 reads KGHSH; CDR2 reads LQKENI. The CDR3, as DNA: TGTGCCAGCTCACCAAGAGCGGGAGGGCCCGAGGGCTACGAGCAGTACTTC. Amino acid sequence: CASSPRAGGPEGYEQYF.

The gene calls are TRBV4-2 and TRBJ2-6, with D possibly matching TRBD2 (6 bases). Trimming removed 0 bases from V and 0 bases from J, with 15 bases in between. Germline CDR1 and CDR2: LGHNA and YNFKEQ. The CDR3 totals 19 residues. The chain's CDR3 is CASSQDARGLNSGANVLTF. The CDR3 DNA follows: TGTGCCAGCAGCCAAGATGCGAGGGGACTTAACTCTGGGGCCAACGTCCTGACTTTC.

The chain uses TRBV12-3 or TRBV12-4 and TRBJ2-2, with 7 bases aligning to TRBD2. The junction had 4 bases not matched to a gene; V was cut back by 6 bases and J by 6 bases. The length of the CDR3 is 13 residues. CDR3 coding DNA: TGTGCCAGCAGGCGGGAGAAGGCCGGGGAGCTGTTTTTT. This translates into CASRREKAGELFF.

V usage is TRBV24-1 and J usage is TRBJ1-2; the match to TRBD1 covers 8 bases. CDR3 length equals 12 residues. The trim removed 10 bases at V and 4 bases at J, leaving 4 bases unmatched. Germline-derived CDR1 and CDR2 are KGHDR and SFDVKD. CDR3 DNA sequence: TGTGCCACAGGGACAGGATCCTATGGCTACACCTTC. This gives the protein CATGTGSYGYTF.

Only one count was recorded for this clone. V gene TRBV21-1 combines with J gene TRBJ2-4; the table gives TRBD2 as D, unverified against the DNA. TRBV21-1 is classified as a pseudogene. The CDR3 covers 22 residues. The CDR3: CASSAPGQSISGILLAKNIQYF. CDR3 nucleotides: TGTGCCAGCAGCGCCCCGGGACAGAGTATTAGCGGGATCTTACTAGCCAAAAACATTCAGTACTTC.

This sequence joins TRBV5-1 and TRBJ1-5; perhaps TRBD1 as D (6 bases). Germline CDR1 reads SGHRS; CDR2 reads YFSETQ. The CDR3 has 16 residues. Trimming pared 0 bases from V and 2 bases from J, leaving 12 bases between. The CDR3 is CASSLEGDYRNQPQHF. DNA of the CDR3: TGCGCCAGCAGCTTGGAGGGGGATTATCGCAATCAGCCCCAGCATTTT.

The DNA for the CDR3 is TGTGCCAGCGACACAGGGGTGGCCACTGAAGCTTTCTTT. Translated: CASDTGVATEAFF. V gene TRBV2 combines with J gene TRBJ1-1, with TRBD1 matching 7 bases. With V trimmed by 8 bases and J by 4 bases, 7 bases remained unmatched. The germline V gene has CDR1 SNHLY and CDR2 FYNNEI. CDR3 length: 13 residues.

The chain joins TRBV2 to TRBJ2-7, with D maybe TRBD2 (5 bases). V was cut by 4 bases and J by 6 bases, with 16 bases left in between. The CDR3 contains 14 residues. Germline lookup yields CDR1 SNHLY and CDR2 FYNNEI. The CDR3 nucleotides read TGTGCCAGCAGTGTAGCAGATTACCGGGGCGAGCAGTACTTC. Protein: CASSVADYRGEQYF.

The chain recombines TRBV13 with TRBJ2-7, with D unclear. V lost 6 bases and J lost 7, with 16 bases in between. Germline CDR1 and CDR2: PRHDT and FYEKMQ (reference sequence). The CDR3 length is 13 residues. CDR3 residues: CASSVRLPREQYF. DNA of the CDR3: TGTGCCAGCAGTGTAAGACTCCCTAGGGAGCAGTACTTC.